This TCR beta chain was documented in a study of CD8+ T cells in alopecia areata. This CDR3 region has 16 residues. Per the germline V gene, CDR1 is GTSNPN and CDR2 is SVGIG (reference sequence). As part of sample collection, lesional scalp punch biopsies and peripheral blood were taken from alopecia areata patients. CD4+ and CD8+ T cells were sorted from PBMCs. In each case, RNA was isolated and then reverse transcribed into cDNA as the sequencing template. Sequenced by immunoSEQ multiplex PCR; TCRdb stores in-frame clones only, minus some. The repertoire holds 150,000 or so clones, with roughly 64% as singletons.

The TCR was taken from a human donor with alopecia areata. This sequence joins TRBV30 and TRBJ2-5, with TRBD2 matching 10 bases. The better agreement between TRBJ2-7 and the DNA end casts doubt on the J call. The sample in question was CD4+ T cells sorted from blood, obtained at week 0. The CDR3 nucleotides read TGTGCCTGGAGTGTTCTAGCGGGGGCCAACTTCTACGAGCAGTACTTC. Its translation is CAWSVLAGANFYEQYF.